A single TCR beta chain is shown here with its context. The germline gives CDR1 LNHDA, CDR2 SQIVND (reference sequence). The CDR3 covers 15 residues. The ends lost 3 bases at V and 4 bases at J; junction bases unmatched: 7. The data belong to a study of cytotoxic CD8 clonotypes in ibrutinib-treated CLL. Study summary: Partial responses totalled approximately 24 and complete responses 2; after median approximately 62 months, about 15 remained remitted and approximately twelve progressed. Sequenced samples delivered averages of roughly 260,000 productive templates and about 90,000 productive rearrangements.

Sequenced by immunoSEQ multiplex PCR; TCRdb stores in-frame clones only, minus some. The top ten hold 4.6% of the sample, which has roughly 170,000 clones, more than 80% seen once. The sequencing here drew on PBMCs, taken after 24 months of ibrutinib treatment. The J gene is TRBJ1-1, the V gene TRBV19; 8 bases are shared with TRBD1. This clonotype was obtained from a human donor with chronic lymphocytic leukemia. CDR3 sequence: CASSISGQGGTEAFF. The CDR3 region has the DNA TGTGCCAGTAGTATTAGCGGACAGGGAGGCACTGAAGCTTTCTTT.